This TCR beta chain came from a study of somatic mutations in cytotoxic T cells in rheumatoid arthritis. Study results and caveats: There were about an eighth of the roughly 60 patients in whom the largest CD8+ clone exceeded 20% of CD8+ cells. Only rheumatoid arthritis patients, not healthy controls, showed CD8+ clonality increasing with age.

With respect to this clone: What it recognizes is unknown.

Some clones are missing from TCRdb's copy, which holds only in-frame ones; the method was immunoSEQ multiplex PCR. The sample contains some 15,000 clones, 77% of which appear only once. The receptor comes from an adult with rheumatoid arthritis. Sequencing was performed on CD8+ T cells sorted from blood.

CDR3 amino acids: CASSLVGGAFNEQFF. In nucleotides, the CDR3 is TGCGCCAGCAGCTTGGTAGGGGGGGCCTTCAATGAGCAGTTCTTC. The gene calls are TRBV5-1 and TRBJ2-1, with D tentatively TRBD2 (7 bases). Germline V gives CDR1 SGHRS, CDR2 YFSETQ. The CDR3 is 15 amino acids. V lost 0 bases to trimming and J lost 6 bases, with 13 bases between them.